The table lists the clone carrying this TCR beta chain with a count of one. Deep-level running was used for the assay. Over several immunoSEQ plates, each subset's genomic DNA was distributed in even portions. This table comes from immunoSEQ multiplex PCR, and its TCRdb copy is limited to in-frame clones, with some not included. The sample contains roughly 2.5 million clones, more than 90% of which appear only once. The data were obtained in a study of shared clonotypes between healthy human individuals. The CDR3 consists of 17 residues. The germline gives CDR1 SGHNT, CDR2 YYREEE (reference sequence). The germline V and J ends were trimmed by 4 bases and 0 bases, with 14 bases remaining between them.

The chain carries TRBV5-4 and TRBJ2-6; TRBD2 is a possible D gene (5 bases). Specimen: naive CD4+ T cells sorted from blood. Subset noted: CD45RA+ positively selected. This TCR was recovered from a man younger than 30 in good health. The DNA for the CDR3 is TGTGCCAGCAGCCCACCCGGACTGGTCTCTGGGGCCAACGTCCTGACTTTC. Translated: CASSPPGLVSGANVLTF.